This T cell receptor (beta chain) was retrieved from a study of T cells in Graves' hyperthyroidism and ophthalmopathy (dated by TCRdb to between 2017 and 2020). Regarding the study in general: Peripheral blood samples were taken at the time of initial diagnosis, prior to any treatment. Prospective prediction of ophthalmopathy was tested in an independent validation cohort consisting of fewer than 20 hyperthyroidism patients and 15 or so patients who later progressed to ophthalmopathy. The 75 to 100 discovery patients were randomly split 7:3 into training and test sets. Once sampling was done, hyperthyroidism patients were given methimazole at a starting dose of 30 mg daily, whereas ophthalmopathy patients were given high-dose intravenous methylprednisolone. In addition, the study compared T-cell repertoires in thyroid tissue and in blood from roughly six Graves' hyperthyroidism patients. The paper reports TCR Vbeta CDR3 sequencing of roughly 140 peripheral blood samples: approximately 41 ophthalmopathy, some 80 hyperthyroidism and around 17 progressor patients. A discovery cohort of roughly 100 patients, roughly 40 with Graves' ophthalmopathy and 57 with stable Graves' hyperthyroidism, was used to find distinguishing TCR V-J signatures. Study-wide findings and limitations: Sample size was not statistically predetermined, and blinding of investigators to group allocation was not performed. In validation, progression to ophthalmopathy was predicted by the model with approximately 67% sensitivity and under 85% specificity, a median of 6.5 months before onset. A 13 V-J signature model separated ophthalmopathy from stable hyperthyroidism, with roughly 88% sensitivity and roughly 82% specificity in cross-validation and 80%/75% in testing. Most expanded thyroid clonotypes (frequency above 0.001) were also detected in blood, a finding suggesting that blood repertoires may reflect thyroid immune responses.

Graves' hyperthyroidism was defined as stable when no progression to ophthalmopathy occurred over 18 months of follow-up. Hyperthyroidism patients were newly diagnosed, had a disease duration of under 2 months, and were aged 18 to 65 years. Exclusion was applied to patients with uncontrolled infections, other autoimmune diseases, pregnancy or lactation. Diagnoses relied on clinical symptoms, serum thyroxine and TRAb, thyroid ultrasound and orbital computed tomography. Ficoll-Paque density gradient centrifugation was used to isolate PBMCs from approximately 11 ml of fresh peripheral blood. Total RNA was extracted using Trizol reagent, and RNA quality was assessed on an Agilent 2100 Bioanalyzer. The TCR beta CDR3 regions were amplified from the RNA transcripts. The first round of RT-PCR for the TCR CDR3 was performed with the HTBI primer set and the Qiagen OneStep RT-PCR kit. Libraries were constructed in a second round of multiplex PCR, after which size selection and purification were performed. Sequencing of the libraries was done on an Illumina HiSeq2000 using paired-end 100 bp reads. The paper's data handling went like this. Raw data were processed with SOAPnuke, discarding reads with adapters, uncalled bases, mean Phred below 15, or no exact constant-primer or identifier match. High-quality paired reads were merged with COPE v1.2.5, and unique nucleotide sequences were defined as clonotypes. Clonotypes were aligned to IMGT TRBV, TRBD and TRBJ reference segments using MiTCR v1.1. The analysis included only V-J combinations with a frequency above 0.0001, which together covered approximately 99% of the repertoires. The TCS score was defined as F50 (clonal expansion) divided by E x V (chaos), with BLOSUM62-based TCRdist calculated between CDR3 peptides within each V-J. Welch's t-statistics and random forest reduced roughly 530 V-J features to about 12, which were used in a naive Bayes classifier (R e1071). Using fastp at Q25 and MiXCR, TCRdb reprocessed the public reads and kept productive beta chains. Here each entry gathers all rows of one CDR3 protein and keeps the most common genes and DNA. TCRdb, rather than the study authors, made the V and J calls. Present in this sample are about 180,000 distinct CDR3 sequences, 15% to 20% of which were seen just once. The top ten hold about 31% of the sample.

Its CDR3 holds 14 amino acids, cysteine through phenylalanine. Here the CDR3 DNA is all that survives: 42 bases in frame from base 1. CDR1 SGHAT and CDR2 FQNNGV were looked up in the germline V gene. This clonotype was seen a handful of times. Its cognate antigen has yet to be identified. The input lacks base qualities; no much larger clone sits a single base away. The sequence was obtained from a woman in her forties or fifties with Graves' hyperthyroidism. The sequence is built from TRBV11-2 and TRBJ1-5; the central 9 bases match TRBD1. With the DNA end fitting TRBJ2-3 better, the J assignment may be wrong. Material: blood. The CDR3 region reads CASSYTGGGQPQYF. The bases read TGTGCCAGCAGTTACACAGGGGGCGGGCAGCCCCAGTATTTT.